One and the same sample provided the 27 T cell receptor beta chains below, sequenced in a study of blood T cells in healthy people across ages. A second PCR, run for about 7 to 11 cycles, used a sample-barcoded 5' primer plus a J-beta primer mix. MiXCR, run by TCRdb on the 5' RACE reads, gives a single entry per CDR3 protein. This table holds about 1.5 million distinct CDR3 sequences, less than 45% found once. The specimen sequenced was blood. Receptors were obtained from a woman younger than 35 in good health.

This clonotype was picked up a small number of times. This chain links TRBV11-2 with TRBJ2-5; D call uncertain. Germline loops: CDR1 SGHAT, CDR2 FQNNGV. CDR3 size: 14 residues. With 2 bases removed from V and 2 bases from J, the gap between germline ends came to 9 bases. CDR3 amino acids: CASSLYGQQETQYF. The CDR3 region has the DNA TGTGCCAGCAGCTTATATGGGCAGCAAGAGACCCAGTACTTC. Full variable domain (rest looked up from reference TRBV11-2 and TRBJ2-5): EAGVAQSPRYKIIEKRQSVAFWCNPISGHATLYWYQQILGQGPKLLIQFQNNGVVDDSQLPKDRFSAERLKGVDSTLKIQPAKLEDSAVYLCASSLYGQQETQYFGPGTRLLVL.

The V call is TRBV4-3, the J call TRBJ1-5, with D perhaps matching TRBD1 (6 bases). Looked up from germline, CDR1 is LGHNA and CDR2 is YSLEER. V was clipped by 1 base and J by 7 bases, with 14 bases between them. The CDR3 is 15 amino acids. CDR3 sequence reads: CASSQGRGLRQPQHF. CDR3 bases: TGCGCCAGCAGCCAAGGTCGGGGGCTTCGACAGCCCCAGCATTTT.

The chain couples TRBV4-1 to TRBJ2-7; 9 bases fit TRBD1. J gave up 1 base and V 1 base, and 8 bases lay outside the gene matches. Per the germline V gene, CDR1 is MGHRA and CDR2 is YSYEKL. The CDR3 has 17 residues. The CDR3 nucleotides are TGCGCCAGCAGCCAAGCCCAGGACAGGGGACTTTCCTACGAGCAGTACTTC. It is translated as CASSQAQDRGLSYEQYF.

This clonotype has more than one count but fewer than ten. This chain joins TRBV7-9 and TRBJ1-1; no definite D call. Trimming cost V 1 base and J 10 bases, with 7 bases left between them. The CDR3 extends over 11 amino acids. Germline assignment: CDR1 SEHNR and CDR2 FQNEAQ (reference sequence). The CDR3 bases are TGTGCCAGCAGCTTAGGGGCCGTAGCTTTCTTT. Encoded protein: CASSLGAVAFF.

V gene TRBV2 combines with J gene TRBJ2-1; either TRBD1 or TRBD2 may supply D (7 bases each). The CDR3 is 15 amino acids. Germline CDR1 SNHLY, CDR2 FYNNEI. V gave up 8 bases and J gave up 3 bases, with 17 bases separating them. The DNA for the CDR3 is TGTGCCAGCCTAACTGGGGGGGACAGCTACAATGAGCAGTTCTTC. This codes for CASLTGGDSYNEQFF.

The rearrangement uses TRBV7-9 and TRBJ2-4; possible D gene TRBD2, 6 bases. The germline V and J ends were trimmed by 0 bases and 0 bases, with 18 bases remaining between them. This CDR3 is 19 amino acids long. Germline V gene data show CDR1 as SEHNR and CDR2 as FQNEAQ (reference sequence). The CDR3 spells CASSLAGGTSPGAKNIQYF. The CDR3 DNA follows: TGTGCCAGCAGCTTAGCGGGGGGAACTAGTCCCGGAGCCAAAAACATTCAGTACTTC.

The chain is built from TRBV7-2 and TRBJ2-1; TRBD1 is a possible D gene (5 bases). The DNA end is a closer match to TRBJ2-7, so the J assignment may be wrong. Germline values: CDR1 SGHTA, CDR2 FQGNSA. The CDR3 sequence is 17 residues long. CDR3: CASSVLPGPSSYNEQYF. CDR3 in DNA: TGTGCCAGCAGCGTCCTGCCAGGGCCGAGCTCCTACAATGAGCAGTACTTC.

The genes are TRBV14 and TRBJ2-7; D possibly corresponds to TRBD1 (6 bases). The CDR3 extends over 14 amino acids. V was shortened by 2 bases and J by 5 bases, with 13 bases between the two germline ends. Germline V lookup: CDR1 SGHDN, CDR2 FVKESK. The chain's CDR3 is CASSQPSDSHEQYF. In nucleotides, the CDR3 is TGTGCCAGCAGCCAACCGTCGGACAGCCACGAGCAGTACTTC.

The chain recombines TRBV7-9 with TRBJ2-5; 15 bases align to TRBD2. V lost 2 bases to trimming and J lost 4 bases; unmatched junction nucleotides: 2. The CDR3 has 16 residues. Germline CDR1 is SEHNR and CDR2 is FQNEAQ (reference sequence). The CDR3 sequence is CASSLMGLAGGETQYF. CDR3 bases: TGTGCCAGCAGCTTAATGGGACTAGCGGGAGGAGAGACCCAGTACTTC.

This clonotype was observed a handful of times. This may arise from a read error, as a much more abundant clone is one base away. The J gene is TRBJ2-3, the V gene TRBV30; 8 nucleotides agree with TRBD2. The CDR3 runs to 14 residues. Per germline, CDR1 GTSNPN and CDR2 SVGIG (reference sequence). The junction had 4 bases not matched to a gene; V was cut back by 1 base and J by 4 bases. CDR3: CAWSGRAGADTQYF. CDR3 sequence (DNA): TGTGCCTGGAGTGGACGAGCGGGAGCAGATACGCAGTATTTT.

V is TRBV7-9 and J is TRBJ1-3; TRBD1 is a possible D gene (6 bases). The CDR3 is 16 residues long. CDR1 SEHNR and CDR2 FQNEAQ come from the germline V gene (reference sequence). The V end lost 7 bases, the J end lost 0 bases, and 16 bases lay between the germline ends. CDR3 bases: TGTGCCAGCACCGGGGGCAGATACAGCTCTGGAAACACCATATATTTT. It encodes CASTGGRYSSGNTIYF.

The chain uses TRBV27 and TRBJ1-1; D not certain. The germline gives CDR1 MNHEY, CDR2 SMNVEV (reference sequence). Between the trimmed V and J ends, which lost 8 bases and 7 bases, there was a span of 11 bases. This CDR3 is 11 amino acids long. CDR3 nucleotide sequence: TGTGCCAGCCTGGGGTGGGGTGAAGCTTTCTTT. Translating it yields CASLGWGEAFF.

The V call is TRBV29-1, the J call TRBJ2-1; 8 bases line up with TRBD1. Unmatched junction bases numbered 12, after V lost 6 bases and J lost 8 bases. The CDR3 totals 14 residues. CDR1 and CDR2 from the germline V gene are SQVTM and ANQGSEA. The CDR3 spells CSVVRGLGMDEQFF. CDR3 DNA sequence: TGCAGCGTGGTCAGGGGGCTAGGGATGGATGAGCAGTTCTTC.

Written as DNA, the CDR3 is TGCGCCAGCAGCGGGCCAAGGACAGATTATACCGGGGAGCTGTTTTTT. Residues: CASSGPRTDYTGELFF. The chain employs TRBV5-1 and TRBJ2-2; TRBD1 is a possible D gene (6 bases). V lost 4 bases, J lost 5 bases, and 18 bases lay in between. Germline V gene lookup returns CDR1 SGHRS and CDR2 YFSETQ. This CDR3 has 16 residues. Full variable domain (outside the CDR3, taken from reference TRBV5-1 and TRBJ2-2): KAGVTQTPRYLIKTRGQQVTLSCSPISGHRSVSWYQQTPGQGLQFLFEYFSETQRNKGNFPGRFSGRQFSNSRSEMNVSTLELGDSALYLCASSGPRTDYTGELFFGEGSRLTVL.

The CDR3 reads CASSRGQGANNEQFF. CDR3 sequence (DNA): TGTGCCAGCAGTCGTGGACAGGGGGCTAACAATGAGCAGTTCTTC. J is TRBJ2-1 and V is TRBV28; 11 bases agree with TRBD1. The CDR3 contains 15 residues. Trimming at V came to 5 bases and at J to 5 bases, leaving 5 bases not matched to a gene. The germline CDR1 and CDR2 sequences are MDHEN and SYDVKM.

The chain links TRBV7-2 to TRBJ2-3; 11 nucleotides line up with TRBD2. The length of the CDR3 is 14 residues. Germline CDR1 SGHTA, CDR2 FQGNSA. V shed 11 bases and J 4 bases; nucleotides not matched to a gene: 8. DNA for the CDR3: TGTGCCTTTCCTAGCGGGGGGAGGCCAGATACGCAGTATTTT. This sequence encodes CAFPSGGRPDTQYF.

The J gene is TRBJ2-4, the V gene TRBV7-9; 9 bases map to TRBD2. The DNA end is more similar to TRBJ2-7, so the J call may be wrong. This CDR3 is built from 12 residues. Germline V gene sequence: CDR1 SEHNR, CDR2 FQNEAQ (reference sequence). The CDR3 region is CASKVAGDEQYF. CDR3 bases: TGTGCCAGTAAAGTAGCGGGAGACGAGCAGTACTTC.

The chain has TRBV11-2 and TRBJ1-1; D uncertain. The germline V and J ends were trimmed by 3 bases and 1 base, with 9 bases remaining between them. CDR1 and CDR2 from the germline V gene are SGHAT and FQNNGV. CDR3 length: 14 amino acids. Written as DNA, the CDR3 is TGTGCCAGCAGCTTTGAACATGCGAACACTGAAGCTTTCTTT. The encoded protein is CASSFEHANTEAFF.

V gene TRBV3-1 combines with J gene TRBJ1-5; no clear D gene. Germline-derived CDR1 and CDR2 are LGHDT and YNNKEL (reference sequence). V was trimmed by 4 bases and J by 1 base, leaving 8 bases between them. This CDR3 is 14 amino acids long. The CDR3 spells CASSRRESNQPQHF. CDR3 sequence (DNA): TGTGCCAGCAGCCGGAGGGAGAGCAATCAGCCCCAGCATTTT. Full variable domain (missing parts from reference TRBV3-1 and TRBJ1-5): DTAVSQTPKYLVTQMGNDKSIKCEQNLGHDTMYWYKQDSKKFLKIMFSYNNKELIINETVPNRFSPKSPDKAHLNLHINSLELGDSAVYFCASSRRESNQPQHFGDGTRLSIL.

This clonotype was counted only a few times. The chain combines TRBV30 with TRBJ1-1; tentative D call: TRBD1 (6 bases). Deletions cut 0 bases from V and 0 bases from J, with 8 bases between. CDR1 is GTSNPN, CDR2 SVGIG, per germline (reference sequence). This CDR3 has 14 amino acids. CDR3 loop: CAWSVDRMNTEAFF. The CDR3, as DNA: TGTGCCTGGAGTGTTGACAGGATGAACACTGAAGCTTTCTTT.

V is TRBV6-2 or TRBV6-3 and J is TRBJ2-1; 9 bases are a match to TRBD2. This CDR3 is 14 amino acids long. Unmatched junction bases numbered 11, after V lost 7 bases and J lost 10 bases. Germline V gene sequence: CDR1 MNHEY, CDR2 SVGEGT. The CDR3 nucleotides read TGTGCCAGCATACGGGCGGGGGGGATCGTGGAGCAGTTCTTC. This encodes CASIRAGGIVEQFF.

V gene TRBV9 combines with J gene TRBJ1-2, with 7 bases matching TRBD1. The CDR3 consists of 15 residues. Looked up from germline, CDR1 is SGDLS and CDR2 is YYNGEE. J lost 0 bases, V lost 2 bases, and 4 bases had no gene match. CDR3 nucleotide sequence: TGTGCCAGCAGCGTCTGGGACAGAACTAACTATGGCTACACCTTC. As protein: CASSVWDRTNYGYTF.

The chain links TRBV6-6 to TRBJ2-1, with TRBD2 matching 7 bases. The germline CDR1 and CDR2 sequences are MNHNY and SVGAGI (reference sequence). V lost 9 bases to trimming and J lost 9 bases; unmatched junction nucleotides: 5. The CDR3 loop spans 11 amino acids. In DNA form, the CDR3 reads TGTGCCAGTACCCGCGGGGGTGAGCAGTTCTTC. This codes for CASTRGGEQFF.

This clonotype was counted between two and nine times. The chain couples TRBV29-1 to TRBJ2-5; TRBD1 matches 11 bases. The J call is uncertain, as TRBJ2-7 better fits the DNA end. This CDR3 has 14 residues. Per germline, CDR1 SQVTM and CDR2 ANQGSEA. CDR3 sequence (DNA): TGCAGCGTTCAACGGACAGGGGGCCAACACGAGCAGTACTTC. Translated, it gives CSVQRTGGQHEQYF.

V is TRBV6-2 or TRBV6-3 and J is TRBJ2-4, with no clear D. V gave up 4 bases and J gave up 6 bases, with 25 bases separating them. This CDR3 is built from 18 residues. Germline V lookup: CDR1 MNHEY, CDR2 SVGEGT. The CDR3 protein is CASSSRMVVVLLPNIQYF. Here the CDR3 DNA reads TGTGCCAGCAGTTCTCGGATGGTTGTTGTACTACTGCCAAACATTCAGTACTTC.

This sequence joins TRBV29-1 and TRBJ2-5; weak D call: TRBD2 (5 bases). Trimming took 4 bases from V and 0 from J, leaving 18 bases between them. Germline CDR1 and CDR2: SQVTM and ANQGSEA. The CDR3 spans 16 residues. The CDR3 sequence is CSVVALRGLYQETQYF. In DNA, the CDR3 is TGCAGCGTTGTCGCTTTACGGGGTTTGTACCAAGAGACCCAGTACTTC.

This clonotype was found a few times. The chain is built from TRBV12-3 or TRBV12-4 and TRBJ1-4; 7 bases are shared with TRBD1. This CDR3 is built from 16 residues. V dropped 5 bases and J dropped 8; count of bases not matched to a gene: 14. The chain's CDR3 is CASSRTGYPLGEKLFF. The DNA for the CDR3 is TGTGCCAGCAGTAGGACAGGCTATCCTCTCGGGGAAAAACTGTTTTTT.